The clone carrying this T cell receptor (beta chain) was observed a few times. Its antigen is unidentified. The sample comes from a study of regulatory T cells in long-lasting Graves disease. Overall study findings and caveats: Persistent disease was associated with favored TRBV28 usage and with favored use of TRBJ1-2 and TRBJ2-5.

Germline V gene sequence: CDR1 LNHDA, CDR2 SQIVND (reference sequence). CDR3 length: 16 amino acids. The J segment lost 4 bases and the V segment lost 3 bases, leaving 7 bases of the junction unmatched. Arm-PCR of CDR3 regions and iRepertoire HTBI primers were the basis on which TCR beta libraries were built. TCRdb fed the multiplex PCR reads into MiXCR, producing one record per CDR3 protein. The profile covers 600,000 to 800,000 distinct CDR3 sequences, with 30% appearing a single time and around 42% taken by the ten largest. Time point of the sample: persistent/refractory GD, antithyroid drugs over 5 years with positive TRAb. The TCR library was prepared using RNA isolated from PBMCs.

The sample here was peripheral blood mononuclear cells (PBMCs), taken when the disease was refractory, from a patient treated with antithyroid drugs. The origin of this receptor is a female donor with Graves disease. The chain uses TRBV19 and TRBJ1-4; TRBD1 agrees at 8 bases. CDR3 sequence reads: CASSIGTGLFNEKLFF. CDR3 nucleotides: TGTGCCAGTAGTATCGGGACAGGCCTGTTTAATGAAAAACTGTTTTTT.